This T cell receptor beta chain was captured by sequencing in a study of cytomegalovirus exposure and HLA in healthy donors. Study-level points and caveats: What a later analysis reportedly showed was that an Asian-associated ancestry cluster had fewer N-insertions than the approximately 700-donor mean. Links to common viral pathogens appeared, in a later analysis, for several of the most significant clusters.

There are 15 residues in the CDR3. Germline assignment: CDR1 SSHAT and CDR2 FNYEAQ (reference sequence). PCR amplification relied on 60 Vbeta primers (plus 13 Jbeta primers). Sequencing was performed with immunoSEQ multiplex PCR; in TCRdb, only in-frame clones are kept and a portion is missing. The sample shows around 300,000 clones, just over 70% of them seen only once. Nominally healthy donors provided the samples, though records likely missed some immune exposures. Turning to this clone: The antigen remains unidentified. A junction end diverges from the germline sequence, so it may reflect a read error.

The sequence was collected from a female donor in good health and CMV-seronegative. This chain connects TRBV7-7 to TRBJ2-1; 10 bases agree with TRBD2. Sequencing was carried out using PBMCs. CDR3 in DNA: TGTGCTAGCAGCTCCACCAGCGGGAGGGGAGGTGAGCAGTTCTTC. It translates to CASSSTSGRGGEQFF.